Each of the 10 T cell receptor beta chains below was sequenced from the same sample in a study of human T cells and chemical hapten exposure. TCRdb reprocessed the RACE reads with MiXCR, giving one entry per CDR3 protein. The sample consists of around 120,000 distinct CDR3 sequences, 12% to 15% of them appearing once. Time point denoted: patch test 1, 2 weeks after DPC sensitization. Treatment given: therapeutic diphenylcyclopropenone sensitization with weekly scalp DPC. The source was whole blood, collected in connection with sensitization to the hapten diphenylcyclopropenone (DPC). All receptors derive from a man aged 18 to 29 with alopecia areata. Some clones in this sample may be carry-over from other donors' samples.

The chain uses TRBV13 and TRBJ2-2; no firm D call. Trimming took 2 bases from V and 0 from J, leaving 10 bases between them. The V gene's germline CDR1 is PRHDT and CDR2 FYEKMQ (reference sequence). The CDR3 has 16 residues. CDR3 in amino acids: CASSLLGWPNTGELFF. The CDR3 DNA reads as TGTGCCAGCAGCTTATTAGGGTGGCCGAACACCGGGGAGCTGTTTTTT.

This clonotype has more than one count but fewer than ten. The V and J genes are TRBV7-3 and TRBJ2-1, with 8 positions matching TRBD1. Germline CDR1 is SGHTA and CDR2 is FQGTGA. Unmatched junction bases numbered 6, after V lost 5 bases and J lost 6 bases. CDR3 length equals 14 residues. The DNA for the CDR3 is TGTGCCAGCAGCCCCGGACAGGGTGGCAATGAGCAGTTCTTC. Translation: CASSPGQGGNEQFF.

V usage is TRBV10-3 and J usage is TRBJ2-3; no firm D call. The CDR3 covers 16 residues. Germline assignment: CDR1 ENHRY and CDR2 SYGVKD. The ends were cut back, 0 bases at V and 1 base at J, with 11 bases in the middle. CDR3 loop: CAISESTQIRTDTQYF. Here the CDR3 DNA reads TGTGCCATCAGTGAGTCAACCCAAATACGCACAGATACGCAGTATTTT.

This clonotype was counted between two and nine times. CDR3 sequence reads: CASSSPGLAVSGETQYF. CDR3 in DNA: TGTGCCAGCAGTAGTCCGGGACTAGCCGTATCGGGAGAGACCCAGTACTTC. J is TRBJ2-5 and V is TRBV7-3, with 9 bases aligning to TRBD2. The V and J ends lost 6 bases and 4 bases, in that order; junction bases with no gene match: 15. The CDR3 loop spans 17 amino acids. Germline V gene data show CDR1 as SGHTA and CDR2 as FQGTGA.

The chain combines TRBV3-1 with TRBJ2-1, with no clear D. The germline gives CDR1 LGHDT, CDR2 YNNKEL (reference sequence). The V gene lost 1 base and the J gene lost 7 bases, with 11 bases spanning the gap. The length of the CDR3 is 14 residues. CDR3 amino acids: CASSQAPRANEQFF. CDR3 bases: TGTGCCAGCAGCCAAGCCCCCCGGGCGAATGAGCAGTTCTTC.

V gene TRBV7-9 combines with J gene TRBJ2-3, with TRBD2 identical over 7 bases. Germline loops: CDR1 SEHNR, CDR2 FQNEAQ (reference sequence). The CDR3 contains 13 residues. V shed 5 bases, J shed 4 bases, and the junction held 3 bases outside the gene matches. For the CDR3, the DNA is TGTGCCAGCAGCCGGGCGGGGGCAGATACGCAGTATTTT. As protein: CASSRAGADTQYF.

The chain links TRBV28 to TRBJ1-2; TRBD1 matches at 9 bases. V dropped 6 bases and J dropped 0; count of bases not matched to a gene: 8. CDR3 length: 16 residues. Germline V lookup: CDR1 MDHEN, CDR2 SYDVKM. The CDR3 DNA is TGTGCCAGCAGCACCCGGGACAGGGCTTCTAACTATGGCTACACCTTC. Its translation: CASSTRDRASNYGYTF.

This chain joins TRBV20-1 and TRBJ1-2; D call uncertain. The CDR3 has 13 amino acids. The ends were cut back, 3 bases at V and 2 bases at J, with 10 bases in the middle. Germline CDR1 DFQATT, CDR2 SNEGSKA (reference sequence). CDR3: CSASLLGNYGYTF. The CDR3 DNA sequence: TGCAGTGCTAGCCTACTGGGAAACTATGGCTACACCTTC.

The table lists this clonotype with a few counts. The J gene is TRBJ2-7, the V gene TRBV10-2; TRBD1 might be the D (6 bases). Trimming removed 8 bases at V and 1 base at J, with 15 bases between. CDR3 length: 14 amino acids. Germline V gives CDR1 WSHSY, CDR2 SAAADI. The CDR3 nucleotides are TGCGCCAGCCGCCGGACAGTAGATTCCTACGAGCAGTACGTC. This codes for CASRRTVDSYEQYV.

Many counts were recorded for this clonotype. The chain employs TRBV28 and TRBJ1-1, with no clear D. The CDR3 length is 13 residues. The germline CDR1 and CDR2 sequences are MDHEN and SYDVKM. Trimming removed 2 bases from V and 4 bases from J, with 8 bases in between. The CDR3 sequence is CASSLTGITEAFF. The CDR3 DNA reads TGTGCCAGCAGTTTAACGGGTATCACTGAAGCTTTCTTT.